These 29 T cell receptor beta chains were sequenced from one sample in a study of T cells after yellow fever vaccination. Via MiXCR, TCRdb re-called the 5' RACE reads, giving one row per CDR3 protein. This table holds some 390,000 distinct CDR3 sequences, around 20% found once. The material sequenced was PBMCs, taken before the yellow fever booster vaccination. The origin of the receptors is a man aged 18 to 29 who received the YFV17D yellow fever vaccine.

This clonotype turned up a few times. This chain connects TRBV5-1 to TRBJ1-5; perhaps TRBD1 as D (5 bases). The CDR3 covers 14 residues. Germline-derived CDR1 and CDR2 are SGHRS and YFSETQ. The ends were cut back, 1 base at V and 6 bases at J, with 11 bases in the middle. In nucleotides, the CDR3 is TGCGCCAGCAGCTTGATGCTGGGGGGTCAGCCCCAGCATTTT. This codes for CASSLMLGGQPQHF.

The chain links TRBV7-6 to TRBJ1-5; no definite D call. The CDR3 length is 13 residues. Per the germline V gene, CDR1 is SGHVS and CDR2 is FNYEAQ. V was cut by 5 bases and J by 9 bases, with 14 bases left in between. CDR3 in amino acids: CASSASAGRPQHF. CDR3 nucleotides: TGTGCCAGCAGCGCGAGTGCCGGGCGGCCCCAGCATTTT.

The sample holds a few counts of this clonotype. The genes are TRBV7-2 and TRBJ2-1; 10 bases are shared with TRBD2. The CDR3 length is 16 residues. Germline V gene data show CDR1 as SGHTA and CDR2 as FQGNSA. With V trimmed by 0 bases and J by 7 bases, 6 bases remained unmatched. CDR3 DNA sequence: TGTGCCAGCAGCTTAGCGCCAGCGGGGGGGCCTAATGAGCAGTTCTTC. This translates into CASSLAPAGGPNEQFF.

This clonotype appeared a few times. This chain links TRBV5-6 with TRBJ2-1; 11 bases fit TRBD2. Trimming at V came to 2 bases and at J to 8 bases, leaving 9 bases not matched to a gene. Germline assignment: CDR1 SGHDT and CDR2 YYEEEE. The CDR3 consists of 16 residues. The CDR3, as DNA: TGTGCCAGCAGCTTATTAGCGGGGGGGCCTAAATATGAGCAGTTCTTC. It yields the protein CASSLLAGGPKYEQFF.

The rearrangement joins TRBV5-4 to TRBJ2-1; TRBD1 might be the D (6 bases). Germline CDR1 and CDR2: SGHNT and YYREEE (reference sequence). Deletions cut 4 bases from V and 8 bases from J, with 19 bases between. The CDR3 runs to 15 residues. Here the CDR3 reads CASSRTGPLGHEQFF. The CDR3 coding sequence is TGTGCCAGCAGCCGAACAGGGCCGCTTGGCCATGAGCAGTTCTTC.

The V gene is TRBV10-3, the J gene TRBJ1-2, with D possibly TRBD1 on 5 matching bases. Germline V gene lookup returns CDR1 ENHRY and CDR2 SYGVKD. The CDR3 has 11 amino acids. Trimming cost V 3 bases and J 9 bases, with 8 bases left between them. The CDR3 bases are TGTGCCATCAGTGATGGGGGGAGCTACACCTTC. Amino acid sequence: CAISDGGSYTF.

V usage is TRBV28 and J usage is TRBJ2-1; 7 positions match TRBD1. The V and J ends lost 6 bases and 8 bases, in that order; junction bases with no gene match: 1. The CDR3 totals 11 residues. Germline loops: CDR1 MDHEN, CDR2 SYDVKM. The CDR3 bases are TGTGCCAGCAGGGGACAGTATGAGCAGTTCTTC. Translated, it gives CASRGQYEQFF.

This clonotype turned up a few times. The chain joins TRBV30 to TRBJ1-2; possibly TRBD1 for D (6 bases). Germline CDR1 reads GTSNPN; CDR2 reads SVGIG (reference sequence). V lost 1 base and J lost 6, with 9 bases in between. CDR3 size: 12 residues. The CDR3 loop reads CAWSEGENGYTF. In nucleotides, the CDR3 is TGTGCCTGGAGTGAGGGGGAGAATGGCTACACCTTC.

The gene calls are TRBV20-1 and TRBJ1-1, with TRBD1 as a possible D gene (6 bases). Germline V gene lookup returns CDR1 DFQATT and CDR2 SNEGSKA (reference sequence). The CDR3 extends over 12 amino acids. The ends were cut back, 6 bases at V and 11 bases at J, with 19 bases in the middle. CDR3 in amino acids: CSATPGGAGAFF. The CDR3 DNA follows: TGCAGTGCCACGCCCGGGGGGGCTGGGGCTTTCTTT.

There are a few counts of this clonotype. The J gene is TRBJ2-3, the V gene TRBV20-1; maybe TRBD1 (6 bases). CDR1 and CDR2 (germline): DFQATT, SNEGSKA (reference sequence). V was cut by 5 bases and J by 5 bases, with 17 bases left in between. The CDR3 runs to 14 residues. The CDR3 spells CSAPGTPLGDTQYF. In nucleotides, the CDR3 is TGCAGTGCTCCCGGGACACCCTTGGGAGATACGCAGTATTTT.

The chain links TRBV20-1 to TRBJ2-3, with 7 positions matching TRBD1. Per the germline V gene, CDR1 is DFQATT and CDR2 is SNEGSKA (reference sequence). The CDR3 runs to 14 residues. With 2 bases clipped from V and 1 base from J, the junction kept 3 bases outside the gene matches. The CDR3 loop is CSARKGAGTDTQYF. The CDR3 region has the DNA TGCAGTGCTAGAAAGGGGGCCGGCACAGATACGCAGTATTTT.

This clonotype came up a few times. J is TRBJ1-6 and V is TRBV7-3; tentative D call: TRBD1 (6 bases). V lost 5 bases, J lost 4 bases, and 6 bases lay in between. The CDR3 is 13 amino acids. Germline assignment: CDR1 SGHTA and CDR2 FQGTGA. CDR3 loop: CASSTGYNSPLHF. The CDR3, as DNA: TGTGCCAGCAGCACAGGGTATAATTCACCCCTCCACTTT.

This clonotype was recorded a few times. The rearrangement joins TRBV5-1 to TRBJ2-5; D might be TRBD2 (6 bases). Germline CDR1 SGHRS, CDR2 YFSETQ. The CDR3 is 14 amino acids. V lost 2 bases and J lost 4, with 12 bases in between. The CDR3 region has the DNA TGCGCCAGCAGCTTCGGGACTCAGGGAGAGACCCAGTACTTC. Encoded protein: CASSFGTQGETQYF.

The gene calls are TRBV7-2 and TRBJ2-7; 11 nucleotides match TRBD2. The CDR3 is 17 residues long. Germline V CDR1 and CDR2: SGHTA, FQGNSA. Trimming cost V 2 bases and J 2 bases; bases outside gene matches: 8. CDR3 nucleotides: TGTGCCAGCAGCTTATATCTAGCGGGGGGCCTAGCCTACGAGCAGTACTTC. It is translated as CASSLYLAGGLAYEQYF.

The chain uses TRBV27 and TRBJ1-2; TRBD1 agrees at 10 bases. The germline V gene encodes CDR1 MNHEY and CDR2 SMNVEV (reference sequence). The V and J ends lost 3 bases and 4 bases, in that order; junction bases with no gene match: 5. This CDR3 has 15 residues. The CDR3: CASSLGTGEAYGYTF. DNA of the CDR3: TGTGCCAGCAGTTTGGGGACAGGGGAGGCCTATGGCTACACCTTC.

V usage is TRBV7-9 and J usage is TRBJ2-4; D is unresolved. The CDR3 is made up of 13 amino acids. Germline CDR1 and CDR2: SEHNR and FQNEAQ (reference sequence). Trimming pared 2 bases from V and 8 bases from J, leaving 10 bases between. CDR3 loop: CASSLLNGDIQYF. The CDR3 bases are TGTGCCAGCAGCTTATTGAATGGGGACATTCAGTACTTC.

The chain carries TRBV6-2 or TRBV6-3 and TRBJ2-7; D assignment may be TRBD1 or TRBD2 (6 bases each). The CDR3 sequence is 13 residues long. Germline CDR1 is MNHEY and CDR2 is SVGEGT. V was shortened by 4 bases and J by 3 bases, with 10 bases between the two germline ends. The CDR3 DNA is TGTGCCAGCAGTTTTGGAGGGGGCTACGAGCAGTACGTC. This encodes CASSFGGGYEQYV.

This clonotype was seen a few times. The chain carries TRBV20-1 and TRBJ2-4, with a tentative D call TRBD1 (6 bases). Germline-derived CDR1 and CDR2 are DFQATT and SNEGSKA (reference sequence). The CDR3 spans 16 residues. With 0 bases removed from V and 3 bases from J, the gap between germline ends came to 15 bases. As DNA, the CDR3 is TGCAGTGCTAGAGAGGGGGCAGGGTTGGACAAAAACATTCAGTACTTC. Amino acid sequence: CSAREGAGLDKNIQYF.

The gene calls are TRBV7-9 and TRBJ1-3, with 7 bases fitting TRBD1. Trimming cost V 4 bases and J 1 base; bases outside gene matches: 7. The germline gives CDR1 SEHNR, CDR2 FQNEAQ (reference sequence). This CDR3 contains 16 residues. As DNA, the CDR3 is TGTGCCAGCAGCTCTCAAAACAGGGGTTCTGGAAACACCATATATTTT. Translated, it gives CASSSQNRGSGNTIYF.

This chain uses TRBV7-9 with TRBJ2-3; D is undetermined. The CDR3 contains 14 residues. V was pared by 3 bases and J by 1 base, with 8 bases between. The germline gives CDR1 SEHNR, CDR2 FQNEAQ (reference sequence). The CDR3 DNA reads as TGTGCCAGCAGCTTCCGGGCTGGCACAGATACGCAGTATTTT. This sequence encodes CASSFRAGTDTQYF.

This chain uses TRBV7-2 with TRBJ2-7; the D is unclear. This CDR3 region has 14 residues. Germline CDR1 reads SGHTA; CDR2 reads FQGNSA. Trimming removed 1 base from V and 3 bases from J, with 10 bases in between. The CDR3 nucleotides read TGTGCCAGCAGCTTAGACGGGTACCGCTACGAGCAGTACGTC. This codes for CASSLDGYRYEQYV.

This clonotype appeared once. V is TRBV5-1 and J is TRBJ1-2, with no clear D. This CDR3 spans 15 amino acids. V lost 0 bases to trimming and J lost 7 bases, with 16 bases between them. The germline V gene encodes CDR1 SGHRS and CDR2 YFSETQ. In DNA, the CDR3 is TGCGCCAGCAGCTTGGACGGGGTAGGATCGCTTGGCTACACCTTC. This encodes CASSLDGVGSLGYTF.

This clonotype was counted between two and nine times. CDR3 nucleotide sequence: TGTGCCAGCAGTTTAAGAACCTATGGCTACACCTTC. It yields the protein CASSLRTYGYTF. The V gene is TRBV12-3 or TRBV12-4, the J gene TRBJ1-2; unclear D gene. CDR3 length: 12 residues. Trimming shortened V by 2 bases and J by 4 bases, and 5 bases separated the two germline ends.

The chain uses TRBV7-9 and TRBJ1-1; the D is unclear. The CDR3 covers 16 residues. Trimming pared 5 bases from V and 4 bases from J, leaving 20 bases between. Germline loops: CDR1 SEHNR, CDR2 FQNEAQ (reference sequence). For the CDR3, the DNA is TGTGCCAGCAGCCCAAGGCCAGCTTATTTAGGCACTGAAGCTTTCTTT. Translated: CASSPRPAYLGTEAFF.

In its sample, this clonotype was seen a few times. The chain has TRBV18 and TRBJ2-4, with TRBD1 identical over 7 bases. The CDR3 contains 14 residues. The junction had 6 bases not matched to a gene; V was cut back by 4 bases and J by 6 bases. The V gene's germline CDR1 is KGHSH and CDR2 LQKENI. This CDR3 is CASSLDRVRNIQYF. The CDR3 DNA reads as TGTGCCAGCTCACTAGACAGGGTTCGAAACATTCAGTACTTC.

The V and J genes are TRBV12-3 or TRBV12-4 and TRBJ1-6; a possible D gene is TRBD1 (5 bases). The CDR3 loop spans 14 amino acids. V lost 7 bases and J 2 bases, leaving 9 bases between the germline ends. The CDR3 loop is CASTQGAYNSPLHF. The CDR3 nucleotides read TGTGCCAGCACCCAAGGGGCCTATAATTCACCCCTCCACTTT.

V usage is TRBV7-2 and J usage is TRBJ2-3, with TRBD1 matching 7 bases. The CDR3 is made up of 17 amino acids. Germline CDR1 reads SGHTA; CDR2 reads FQGNSA. V was pared by 5 bases and J by 4 bases, with 15 bases of the junction left unmatched. In DNA form, the CDR3 reads TGTGCCAGCAGCCGAACAGCGACAGGGTTTGACGCAGATACGCAGTATTTT. Its translation is CASSRTATGFDADTQYF.

The chain is built from TRBV7-2 and TRBJ1-1, with D hard to call. V shed 1 base and J shed 6 bases, with 9 bases lying between them. The germline V gene has CDR1 SGHTA and CDR2 FQGNSA. The CDR3 runs to 13 residues. The CDR3 DNA reads as TGTGCCAGCAGCTTAGAAAGGCTGGCTGAAGCTTTCTTT. Translation: CASSLERLAEAFF.

This clonotype has only a few counts. V gene TRBV28 combines with J gene TRBJ1-5; D remains unclear. The CDR3 contains 12 residues. The germline gives CDR1 MDHEN, CDR2 SYDVKM. V was trimmed by 8 bases and J by 7 bases, leaving 12 bases between them. CDR3 bases: TGTGCCAGCCTGCAAAAAGCCCAGCCCCAGCATTTT. It translates to CASLQKAQPQHF.